This T cell receptor (beta chain) was found in a study of cytomegalovirus exposure and HLA in healthy donors. Trimming removed 0 bases from V and 4 bases from J; junction bases left unmatched: 4. The CDR3 is 15 amino acids. Germline V gives CDR1 SGHRS, CDR2 YFSETQ. PCR employed 60 Vbeta and 13 Jbeta primers. Produced via immunoSEQ multiplex PCR; TCRdb's table is partial and in-frame only. This table has around 100,000 clones, more than 70% appearing once. The genes are TRBV5-1 and TRBJ2-1, with 7 bases fitting TRBD2. This TCR derives from a male donor in good health and CMV-seropositive. The sequencing sample was made of PBMCs. CDR3 nucleotides: TGCGCCAGCAGCTTGGGGCGGGAGACGTACAATGAGCAGTTCTTC. Protein sequence: CASSLGRETYNEQFF.